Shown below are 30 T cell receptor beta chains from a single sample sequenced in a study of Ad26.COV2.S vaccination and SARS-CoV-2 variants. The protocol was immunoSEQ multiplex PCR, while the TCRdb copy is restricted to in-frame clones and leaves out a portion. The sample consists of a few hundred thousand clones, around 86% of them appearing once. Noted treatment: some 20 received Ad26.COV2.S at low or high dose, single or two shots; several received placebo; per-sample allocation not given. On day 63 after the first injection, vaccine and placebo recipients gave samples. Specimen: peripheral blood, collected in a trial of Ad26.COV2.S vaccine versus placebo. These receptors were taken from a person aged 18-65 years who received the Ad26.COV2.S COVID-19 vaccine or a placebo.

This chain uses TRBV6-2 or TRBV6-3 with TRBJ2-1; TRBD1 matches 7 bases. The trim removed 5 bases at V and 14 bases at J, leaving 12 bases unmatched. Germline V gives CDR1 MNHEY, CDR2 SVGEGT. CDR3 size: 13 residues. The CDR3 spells CASSIRQGIIEFF. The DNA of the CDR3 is TGTGCCAGCAGTATACGACAGGGAATTATAGAGTTCTTC.

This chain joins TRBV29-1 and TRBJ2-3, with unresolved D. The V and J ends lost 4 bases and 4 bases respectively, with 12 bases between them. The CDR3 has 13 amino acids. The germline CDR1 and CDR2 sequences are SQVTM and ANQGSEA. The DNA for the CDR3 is TGCAGCGTTGGCCGTAGTTGGGCAGATACGCAGTATTTT. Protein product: CSVGRSWADTQYF.

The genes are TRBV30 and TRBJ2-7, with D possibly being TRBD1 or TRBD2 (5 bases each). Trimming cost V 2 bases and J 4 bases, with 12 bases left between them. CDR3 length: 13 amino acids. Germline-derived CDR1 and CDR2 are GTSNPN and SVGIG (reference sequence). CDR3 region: CAWSLGEGYEQYF. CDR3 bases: TGTGCCTGGAGTTTGGGGGAAGGATACGAGCAGTACTTC.

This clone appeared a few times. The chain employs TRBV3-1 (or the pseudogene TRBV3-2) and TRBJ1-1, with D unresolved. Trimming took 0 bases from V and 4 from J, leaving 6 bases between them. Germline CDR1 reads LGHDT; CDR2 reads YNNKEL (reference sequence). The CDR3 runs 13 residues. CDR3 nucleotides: TGTGCCAGCAGCCAAGATGGTGTCACTGAAGCTTTCTTT. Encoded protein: CASSQDGVTEAFF.

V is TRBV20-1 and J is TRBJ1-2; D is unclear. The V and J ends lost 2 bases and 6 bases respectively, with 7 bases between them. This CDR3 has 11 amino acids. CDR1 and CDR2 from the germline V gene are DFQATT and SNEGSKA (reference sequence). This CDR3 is CSARSLDGYTF. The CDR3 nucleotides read TGCAGTGCTAGAAGTTTGGATGGCTACACCTTC.

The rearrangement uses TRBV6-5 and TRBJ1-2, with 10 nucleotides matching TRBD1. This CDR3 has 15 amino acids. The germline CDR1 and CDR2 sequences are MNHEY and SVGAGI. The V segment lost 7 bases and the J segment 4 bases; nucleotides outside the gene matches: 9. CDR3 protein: CASTTGQGVGYGYTF. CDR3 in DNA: TGTGCCAGCACCACAGGACAGGGGGTAGGCTATGGCTACACCTTC.

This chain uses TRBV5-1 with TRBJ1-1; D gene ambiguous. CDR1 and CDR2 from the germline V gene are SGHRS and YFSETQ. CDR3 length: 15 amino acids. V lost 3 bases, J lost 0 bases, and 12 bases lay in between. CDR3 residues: CASSSRTGLNTEAFF. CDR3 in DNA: TGCGCCAGCAGCTCACGGACGGGTTTGAACACTGAAGCTTTCTTT.

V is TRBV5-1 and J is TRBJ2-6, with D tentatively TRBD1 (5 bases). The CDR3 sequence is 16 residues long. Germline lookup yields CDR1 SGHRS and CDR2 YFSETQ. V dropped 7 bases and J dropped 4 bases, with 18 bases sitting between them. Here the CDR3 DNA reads TGCGCCAGCGGGCCAGGGTACCTCGGGGGGGCCAACGTCCTGACTTTC. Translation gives CASGPGYLGGANVLTF.

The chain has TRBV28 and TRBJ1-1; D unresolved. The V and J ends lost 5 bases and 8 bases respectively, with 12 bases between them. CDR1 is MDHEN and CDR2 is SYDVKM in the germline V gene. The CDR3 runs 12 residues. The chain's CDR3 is CASSPDRPEAFF. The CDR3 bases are TGTGCCAGCAGTCCCGATCGTCCGGAAGCTTTCTTT. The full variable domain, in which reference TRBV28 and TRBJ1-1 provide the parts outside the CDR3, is DVKVTQSSRYLVKRTGEKVFLECVQDMDHENMFWYRQDPGLGLRLIYFSYDVKMKEKGDIPEGYSVSREKKERFSLILESASTNQTSMYLCASSPDRPEAFFGQGTRLTVV.

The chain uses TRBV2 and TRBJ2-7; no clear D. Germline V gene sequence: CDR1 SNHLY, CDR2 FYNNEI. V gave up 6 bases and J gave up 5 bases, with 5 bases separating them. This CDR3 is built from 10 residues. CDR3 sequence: CASRVHEQYF. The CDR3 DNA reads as TGTGCCAGCAGGGTACACGAGCAGTACTTC.

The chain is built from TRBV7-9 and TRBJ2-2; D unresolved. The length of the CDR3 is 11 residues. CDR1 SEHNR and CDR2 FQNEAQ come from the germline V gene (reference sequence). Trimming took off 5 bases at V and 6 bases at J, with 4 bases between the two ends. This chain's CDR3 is CASSPAGELFF. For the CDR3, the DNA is TGTGCCAGCAGCCCAGCCGGGGAGCTGTTTTTT.

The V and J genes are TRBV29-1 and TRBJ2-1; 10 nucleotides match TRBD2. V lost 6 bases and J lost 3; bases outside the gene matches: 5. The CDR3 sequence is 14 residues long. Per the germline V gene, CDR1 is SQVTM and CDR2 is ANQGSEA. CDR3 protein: CSVSGGANYNEQFF. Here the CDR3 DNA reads TGCAGCGTGAGCGGGGGGGCTAACTACAATGAGCAGTTCTTC.

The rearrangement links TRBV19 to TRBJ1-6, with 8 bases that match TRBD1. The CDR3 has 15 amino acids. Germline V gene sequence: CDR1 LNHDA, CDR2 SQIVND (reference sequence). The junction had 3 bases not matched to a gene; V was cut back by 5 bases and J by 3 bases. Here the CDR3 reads CASSATGGYNSPLHF. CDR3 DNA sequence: TGTGCCAGTAGTGCTACAGGGGGCTATAATTCACCCCTCCACTTT.

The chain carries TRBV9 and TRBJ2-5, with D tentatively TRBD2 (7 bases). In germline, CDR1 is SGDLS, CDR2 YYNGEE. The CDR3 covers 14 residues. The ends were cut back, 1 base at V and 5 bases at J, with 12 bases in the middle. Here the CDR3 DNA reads TGTGCCAGCAGCGTACGGGGGGCAGGGGAGACCCAGTACTTC. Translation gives CASSVRGAGETQYF.

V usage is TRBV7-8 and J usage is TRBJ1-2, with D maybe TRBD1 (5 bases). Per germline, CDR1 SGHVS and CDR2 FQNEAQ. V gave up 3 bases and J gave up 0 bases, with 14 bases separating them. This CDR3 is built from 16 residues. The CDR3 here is CASSFLPGPTNYGYTF. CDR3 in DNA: TGTGCCAGCAGCTTCCTGCCGGGACCGACTAACTATGGCTACACCTTC.

The CDR3 DNA reads TGCGCCAGCAGCTTGGAGGTCAGAAGCTCCTACAATGAGCAGTTCTTC. It is translated as CASSLEVRSSYNEQFF. The J gene is TRBJ2-1, the V gene TRBV5-1; D call uncertain. The CDR3 extends over 16 amino acids. Per the germline V gene, CDR1 is SGHRS and CDR2 is YFSETQ. Deletions cut 0 bases from V and 0 bases from J, with 10 bases between.

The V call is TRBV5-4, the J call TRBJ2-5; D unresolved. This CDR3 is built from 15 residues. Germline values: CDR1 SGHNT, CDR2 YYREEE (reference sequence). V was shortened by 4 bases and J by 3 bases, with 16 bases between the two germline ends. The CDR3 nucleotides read TGTGCCAGCAGCCCGTATGTAGAACTTGAAGAGACCCAGTACTTC. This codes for CASSPYVELEETQYF.

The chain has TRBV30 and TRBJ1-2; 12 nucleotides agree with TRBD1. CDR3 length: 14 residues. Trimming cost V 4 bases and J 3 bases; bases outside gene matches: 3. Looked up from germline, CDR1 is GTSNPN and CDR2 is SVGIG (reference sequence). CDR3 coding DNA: TGTGCCTGGATTGGGACAGGGGGCGACTATGGCTACACCTTC. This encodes CAWIGTGGDYGYTF.

The CDR3: CASSPDFMAVEQYF. The CDR3 DNA sequence: TGTGCCAGCAGCCCGGACTTTATGGCAGTCGAGCAGTACTTC. The chain employs TRBV14 and TRBJ2-7; tentative D call: TRBD2 (5 bases). The V and J ends lost 4 bases and 6 bases respectively, with 16 bases between them. This CDR3 spans 14 amino acids. CDR1 and CDR2 (germline): SGHDN, FVKESK.

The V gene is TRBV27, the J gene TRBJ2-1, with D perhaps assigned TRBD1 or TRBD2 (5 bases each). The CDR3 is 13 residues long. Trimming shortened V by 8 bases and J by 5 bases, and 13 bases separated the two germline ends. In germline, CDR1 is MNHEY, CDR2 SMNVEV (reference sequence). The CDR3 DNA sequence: TGTGCCAGCGGCAAGGGACCCAACAATGAGCAGTTCTTC. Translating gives CASGKGPNNEQFF.

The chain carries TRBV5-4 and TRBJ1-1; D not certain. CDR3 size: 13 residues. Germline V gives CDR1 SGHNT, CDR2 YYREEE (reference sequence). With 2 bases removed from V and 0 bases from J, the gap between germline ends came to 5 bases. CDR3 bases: TGTGCCAGCAGCTTTGAGGTGAACACTGAAGCTTTCTTT. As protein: CASSFEVNTEAFF.

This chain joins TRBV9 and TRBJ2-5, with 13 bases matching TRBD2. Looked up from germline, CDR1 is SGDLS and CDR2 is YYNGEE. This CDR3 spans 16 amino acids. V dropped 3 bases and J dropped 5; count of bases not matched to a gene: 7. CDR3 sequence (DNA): TGTGCCAGCAGCGAGCGACTAGCGGGGGGCCGGGAGACCCAGTACTTC. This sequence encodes CASSERLAGGRETQYF.

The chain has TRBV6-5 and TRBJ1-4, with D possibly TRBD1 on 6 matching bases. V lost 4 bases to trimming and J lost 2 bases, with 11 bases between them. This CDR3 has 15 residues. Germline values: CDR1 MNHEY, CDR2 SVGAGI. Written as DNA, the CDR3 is TGTGCCAGCAGTTCGCAGGGGAGGACTAATGAAAAACTGTTTTTT. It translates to CASSSQGRTNEKLFF.

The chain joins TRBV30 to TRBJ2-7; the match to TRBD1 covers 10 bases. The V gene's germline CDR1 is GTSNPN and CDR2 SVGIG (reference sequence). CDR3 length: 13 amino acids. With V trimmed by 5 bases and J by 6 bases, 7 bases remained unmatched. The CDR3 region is CAWAGDRGGEQYF. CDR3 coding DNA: TGTGCCTGGGCTGGGGACAGGGGCGGCGAGCAGTACTTC.

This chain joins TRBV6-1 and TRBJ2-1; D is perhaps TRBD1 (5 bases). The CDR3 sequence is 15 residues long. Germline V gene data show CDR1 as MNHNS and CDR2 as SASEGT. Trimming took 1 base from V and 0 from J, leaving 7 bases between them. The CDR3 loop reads CASSEVGHSYNEQFF. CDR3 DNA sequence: TGTGCCAGCAGTGAAGTCGGACACTCCTACAATGAGCAGTTCTTC.

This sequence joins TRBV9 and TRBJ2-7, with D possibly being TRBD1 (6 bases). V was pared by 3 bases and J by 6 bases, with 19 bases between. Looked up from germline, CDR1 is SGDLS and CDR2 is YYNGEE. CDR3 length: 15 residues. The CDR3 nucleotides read TGTGCCAGCAGCGCCTACCTAGGACAGACGAGCGAGCAGTACTTC. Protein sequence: CASSAYLGQTSEQYF. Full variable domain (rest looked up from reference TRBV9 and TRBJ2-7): DSGVTQTPKHLITATGQRVTLRCSPRSGDLSVYWYQQSLDQGLQFLIQYYNGEERAKGNILERFSAQQFPDLHSELNLSSLELGDSALYFCASSAYLGQTSEQYFGPGTRLTVT.

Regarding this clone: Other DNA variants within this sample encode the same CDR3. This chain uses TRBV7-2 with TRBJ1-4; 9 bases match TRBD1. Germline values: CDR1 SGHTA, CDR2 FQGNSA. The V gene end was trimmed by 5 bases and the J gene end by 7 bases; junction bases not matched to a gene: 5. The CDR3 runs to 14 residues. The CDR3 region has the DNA TGTGCCAGCAGCCCGACAGGGGGGCGTGAAAAACTGTTTTTT. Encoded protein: CASSPTGGREKLFF.

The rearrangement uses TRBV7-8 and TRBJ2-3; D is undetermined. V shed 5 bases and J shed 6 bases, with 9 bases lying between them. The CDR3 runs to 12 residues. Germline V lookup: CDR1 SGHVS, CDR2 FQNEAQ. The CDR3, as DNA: TGTGCCAGCAGCCACGAGGCCGATACGCAGTATTTT. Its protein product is CASSHEADTQYF.

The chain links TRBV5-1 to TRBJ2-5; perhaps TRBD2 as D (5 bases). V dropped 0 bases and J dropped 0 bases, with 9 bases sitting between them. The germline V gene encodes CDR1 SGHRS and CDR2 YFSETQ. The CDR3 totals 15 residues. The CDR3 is CASSLVPGNQETQYF. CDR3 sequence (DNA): TGCGCCAGCAGCTTGGTCCCGGGGAACCAAGAGACCCAGTACTTC.

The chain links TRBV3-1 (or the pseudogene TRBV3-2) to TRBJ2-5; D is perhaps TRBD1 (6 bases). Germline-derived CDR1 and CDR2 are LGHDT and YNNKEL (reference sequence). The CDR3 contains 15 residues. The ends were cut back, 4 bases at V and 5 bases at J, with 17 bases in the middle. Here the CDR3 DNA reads TGTGCCAGCAGCCCAGGGGCAGGGTGCAGGGAGACCCAGTACTTC. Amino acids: CASSPGAGCRETQYF.